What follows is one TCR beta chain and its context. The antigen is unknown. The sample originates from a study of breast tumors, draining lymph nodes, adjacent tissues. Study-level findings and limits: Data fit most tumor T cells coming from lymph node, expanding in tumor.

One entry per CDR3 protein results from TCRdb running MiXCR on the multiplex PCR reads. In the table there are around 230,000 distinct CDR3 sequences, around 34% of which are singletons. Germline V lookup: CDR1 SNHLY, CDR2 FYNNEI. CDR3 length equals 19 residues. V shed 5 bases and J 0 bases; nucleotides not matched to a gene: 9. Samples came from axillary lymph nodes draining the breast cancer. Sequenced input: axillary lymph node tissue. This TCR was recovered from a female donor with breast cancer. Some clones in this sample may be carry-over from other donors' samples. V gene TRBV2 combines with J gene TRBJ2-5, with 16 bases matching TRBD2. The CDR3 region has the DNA TGTGCCAGCAGTTCCGGTCGGGGGACTAGCGGGAGGGACCAAGAGACCCAGTACTTC. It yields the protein CASSSGRGTSGRDQETQYF.